Each of the 21 T cell receptor beta chains below was sequenced from the same sample in a study of blood T cell repertoires in COVID-19 (dated by TCRdb to 2020 to 2021). Preparation of the library involved the immunoSEQ multiplex PCR assay. TCRdb obtained this table from immuneACCESS and retained in-frame rearrangements with V and J assigned. These tables miss some clones; where compared with another copy, unresolved V genes account for less than half of the shortfall, and the remainder is unexplained. In all, the sample holds approximately 150,000 clones, and approximately 90% of those were seen once. The top ten clones comprise about 4% of the sample. Sample: peripheral blood. These receptors were collected from a woman aged 55-69 years with active or convalescent COVID-19.

This clone occurred once. The gene calls are TRBV18 and TRBJ1-4, with a weak D call TRBD1 (6 bases). Trimming left V 1 base short and J 4 bases short, with 10 bases between. The germline gives CDR1 KGHSH, CDR2 LQKENI. The CDR3 runs 15 residues. CDR3 in amino acids: CASSPQAGVNEKLFF. In DNA, the CDR3 is TGTGCCAGCTCACCACAGGCAGGGGTTAATGAAAAACTGTTTTTT.

The V call is TRBV3-1 (or the pseudogene TRBV3-2), the J call TRBJ2-1, with 10 bases lining up with TRBD2. V lost 4 bases, J lost 1 base, and 1 base stayed unmatched. The germline CDR1 and CDR2 sequences are LGHDT and YNNKEL (reference sequence). The CDR3 contains 15 residues. The CDR3 sequence: CASSPSGGSYNEQFF. The CDR3 DNA reads TGTGCCAGCAGCCCTAGCGGGGGATCCTACAATGAGCAGTTCTTC.

The chain is built from TRBV7-8 and TRBJ1-1; 10 bases map to TRBD1. Germline-derived CDR1 and CDR2 are SGHVS and FQNEAQ. J was trimmed by 3 bases and V by 1 base; bases with no gene match: 14. The CDR3 length is 19 residues. Here the CDR3 DNA reads TGTGCCAGCAGCTTAGTTATGGGGAAGAGACAGGGGGCGGACACTGAAGCTTTCTTT. This encodes CASSLVMGKRQGADTEAFF.

This clone was observed a handful of times. The rearrangement joins TRBV3-1 (or the pseudogene TRBV3-2) to TRBJ1-4; no reliable D call. The CDR3 runs to 13 residues. Trimming shortened V by 2 bases and J by 8 bases, and 9 bases separated the two germline ends. The germline V gene encodes CDR1 LGHDT and CDR2 YNNKEL (reference sequence). CDR3 protein: CASSQSGYEKLFF. For the CDR3, the DNA is TGTGCCAGCAGCCAATCGGGGTACGAAAAACTGTTTTTT.

The chain links TRBV2 to TRBJ2-3; TRBD2 agrees at 9 bases. This CDR3 contains 15 residues. CDR1 is SNHLY, CDR2 FYNNEI, per germline. J lost 5 bases, V lost 4 bases, and 7 bases had no gene match. The CDR3 reads CASSGPSGEKDTQYF. The CDR3 DNA reads TGTGCCAGCAGTGGCCCTAGCGGGGAGAAAGATACGCAGTATTTT.

The chain links TRBV4-3 to TRBJ2-5; TRBD1 might be the D (6 bases). Germline CDR1 and CDR2: LGHNA and YSLEER. V shed 2 bases and J shed 0 bases, with 7 bases lying between them. The CDR3 runs 14 residues. CDR3 sequence (DNA): TGCGCCAGCAGCCAAAACAGGGACCAAGAGACCCAGTACTTC. Protein: CASSQNRDQETQYF.

The CDR3 reads CASSQFSGGKTQYF. The CDR3 bases are TGTGCCAGCAGCCAATTTAGCGGCGGGAAGACCCAGTACTTC. The rearrangement uses TRBV3-1 (or the pseudogene TRBV3-2) and TRBJ2-5; perhaps TRBD2 as D (6 bases). V was shortened by 2 bases and J by 6 bases, with 13 bases between the two germline ends. CDR3 length: 14 residues. Germline CDR1 LGHDT, CDR2 YNNKEL (reference sequence).

The genes are TRBV14 and TRBJ2-1; the match to TRBD2 covers 8 bases. This CDR3 region has 15 residues. Unmatched junction bases numbered 4, after V lost 4 bases and J lost 2 bases. Germline values: CDR1 SGHDN, CDR2 FVKESK. The CDR3 DNA reads as TGTGCCAGCAGCCCCGGACTAGCAACCTACAATGAGCAGTTCTTC. Its protein is CASSPGLATYNEQFF.

The V call is TRBV18, the J call TRBJ1-6; 8 bases fit TRBD1. This CDR3 region has 14 residues. The V and J ends lost 3 bases and 8 bases, in that order; junction bases with no gene match: 3. The germline V gene has CDR1 KGHSH and CDR2 LQKENI. The CDR3 region has the DNA TGTGCCAGCTCACCCCAGGGGGCGGATTCACCCCTCCACTTT. Translating gives CASSPQGADSPLHF.

V and J are TRBV7-2 and TRBJ1-5, with D tentatively TRBD1 (6 bases). Germline values: CDR1 SGHTA, CDR2 FQGNSA. The CDR3 runs 13 residues. The germline V and J ends were trimmed by 6 bases and 10 bases, with 16 bases remaining between them. The CDR3 protein is CASREEGVGPQHF. The CDR3 DNA follows: TGTGCCAGCAGGGAAGAGGGGGTAGGACCCCAGCATTTT.

This clone appeared a few times. The J gene is TRBJ1-2, the V gene TRBV25-1; unclear D gene. Germline V lookup: CDR1 MGHDK, CDR2 SYGVNS. The length of the CDR3 is 14 residues. The V end lost 1 base, the J end lost 7 bases, and 13 bases lay between the germline ends. Here the CDR3 reads CASSEWEEGGGYTF. The CDR3 nucleotides read TGTGCCAGCAGTGAATGGGAGGAAGGTGGTGGCTACACCTTC.

This chain links TRBV2 with TRBJ2-1, with D perhaps matching TRBD2 (6 bases). Looked up from germline, CDR1 is SNHLY and CDR2 is FYNNEI. This CDR3 has 13 amino acids. V was pared by 10 bases and J by 0 bases, with 10 bases between. CDR3 coding DNA: TGTGCCAACCGGGGGTTCTCCTACAATGAGCAGTTCTTC. This encodes CANRGFSYNEQFF.

The sample holds a few counts of this clone. J is TRBJ1-6 and V is TRBV9, with 7 bases that match TRBD1. In germline, CDR1 is SGDLS, CDR2 YYNGEE. The CDR3 has 16 residues. Germline trimming cut 4 bases from V and 0 bases from J; bases unmatched to any gene: 4. CDR3 sequence reads: CASSLTGTSYNSPLHF. The CDR3 bases are TGTGCCAGCAGCTTGACAGGGACCTCCTATAATTCACCCCTCCACTTT.

The rearrangement links TRBV2 to TRBJ2-7; maybe TRBD2 (6 bases). The CDR3 totals 14 residues. Trimming stripped 5 bases from V and 1 base from J, with 12 bases between. The germline CDR1 and CDR2 sequences are SNHLY and FYNNEI. CDR3 sequence reads: CASSRLEGSYEQYF. CDR3 bases: TGTGCCAGCAGTCGGTTGGAGGGATCCTACGAGCAGTACTTC.

V is TRBV11-2 and J is TRBJ2-7; possible D gene TRBD1, 6 bases. CDR1 is SGHAT, CDR2 FQNNGV, per germline. V shed 5 bases and J shed 3 bases, with 17 bases lying between them. The CDR3 covers 15 residues. CDR3 DNA sequence: TGTGCCAGCAGCCAAAGGCGGCAGGGGAGCTACGAGCAGTACTTC. Amino acids: CASSQRRQGSYEQYF.

This chain uses TRBV19 with TRBJ1-1, with 11 bases aligning to TRBD1. In germline, CDR1 is LNHDA, CDR2 SQIVND (reference sequence). J lost 3 bases, V lost 5 bases, and 5 bases had no gene match. The CDR3 sequence is 15 residues long. The DNA of the CDR3 is TGTGCCAGTAGTCGCTGGACAGGGGGCTACACTGAAGCTTTCTTT. Its protein is CASSRWTGGYTEAFF.

This rearrangement joins TRBV27 to TRBJ1-6, with 8 positions matching TRBD1. J lost 7 bases, V lost 5 bases, and 4 bases had no gene match. CDR3 length: 14 amino acids. Germline assignment: CDR1 MNHEY and CDR2 SMNVEV (reference sequence). The CDR3 reads CASSADRVNSPLHF. The CDR3 region has the DNA TGTGCCAGCAGTGCGGACAGGGTGAATTCACCCCTCCACTTT.

The genes are TRBV7-2 and TRBJ1-2; D gene uncertain. The germline V gene has CDR1 SGHTA and CDR2 FQGNSA. Trimming left V 1 base short and J 10 bases short, with 16 bases between. The CDR3 runs to 14 residues. DNA of the CDR3: TGTGCCAGCAGCTTAGTAGCTGGTGGCACCTACTACACCTTC. This translates into CASSLVAGGTYYTF.

The chain links TRBV11-2 to TRBJ2-2; TRBD2 is a possible D gene (6 bases). In germline, CDR1 is SGHAT, CDR2 FQNNGV. The CDR3 spans 16 residues. The V end was cut by 2 bases, the J end by 6 bases, with 16 bases between. CDR3 coding DNA: TGTGCCAGCAGCTTATCGGGGGTGGAGATCGCCGGGGAGCTGTTTTTT. As protein: CASSLSGVEIAGELFF.

This clone was counted a few times. The V call is TRBV27, the J call TRBJ1-1, with D hard to call. This CDR3 has 14 amino acids. Trimming pared 5 bases from V and 4 bases from J, leaving 14 bases between. Germline CDR1 MNHEY, CDR2 SMNVEV (reference sequence). This CDR3 is CASSRGVSGTEAFF. DNA of the CDR3: TGTGCCAGCAGTCGCGGGGTTTCGGGCACTGAAGCTTTCTTT.

V is TRBV2 and J is TRBJ2-1; maybe TRBD1 (6 bases). This CDR3 is 14 amino acids long. The V gene lost 6 bases and the J gene lost 0 bases, with 9 bases spanning the gap. CDR1 SNHLY and CDR2 FYNNEI come from the germline V gene. CDR3 protein: CASRRGSSYNEQFF. In nucleotides, the CDR3 is TGTGCCAGCAGAAGGGGGAGCTCCTACAATGAGCAGTTCTTC.